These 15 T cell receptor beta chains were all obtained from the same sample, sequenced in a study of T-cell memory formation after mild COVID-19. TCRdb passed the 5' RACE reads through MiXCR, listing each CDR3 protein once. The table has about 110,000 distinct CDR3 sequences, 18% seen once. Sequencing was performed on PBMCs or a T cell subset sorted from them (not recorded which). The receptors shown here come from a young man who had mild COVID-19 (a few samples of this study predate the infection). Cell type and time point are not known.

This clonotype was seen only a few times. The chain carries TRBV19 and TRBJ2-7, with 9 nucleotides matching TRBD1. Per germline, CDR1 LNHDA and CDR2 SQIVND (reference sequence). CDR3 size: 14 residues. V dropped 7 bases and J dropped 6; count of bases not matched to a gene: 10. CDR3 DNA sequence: TGTGCCAGTACTCCAGGGACAGGGTTAGGCGAGCAGTACTTC. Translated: CASTPGTGLGEQYF.

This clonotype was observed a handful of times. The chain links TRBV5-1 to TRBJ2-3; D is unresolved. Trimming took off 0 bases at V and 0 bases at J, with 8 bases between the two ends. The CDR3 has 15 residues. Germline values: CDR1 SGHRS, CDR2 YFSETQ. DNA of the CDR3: TGCGCCAGCAGCTTGGGACACCCGAGCACAGATACGCAGTATTTT. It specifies CASSLGHPSTDTQYF.

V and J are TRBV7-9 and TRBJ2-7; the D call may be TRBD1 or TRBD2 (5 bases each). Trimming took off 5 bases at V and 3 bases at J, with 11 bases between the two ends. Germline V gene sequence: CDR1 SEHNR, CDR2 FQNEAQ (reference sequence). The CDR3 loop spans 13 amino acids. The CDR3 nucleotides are TGTGCCAGCAGCCCGGGGCAGGTCTACGAGCAGTACTTC. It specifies CASSPGQVYEQYF.

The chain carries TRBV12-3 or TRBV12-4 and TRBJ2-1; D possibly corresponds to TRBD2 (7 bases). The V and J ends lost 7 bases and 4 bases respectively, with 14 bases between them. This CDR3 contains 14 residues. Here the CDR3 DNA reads TGTGCCAGCACCGCGGGGGCGCCGTACAATGAGCAGTTCTTC. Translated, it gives CASTAGAPYNEQFF.

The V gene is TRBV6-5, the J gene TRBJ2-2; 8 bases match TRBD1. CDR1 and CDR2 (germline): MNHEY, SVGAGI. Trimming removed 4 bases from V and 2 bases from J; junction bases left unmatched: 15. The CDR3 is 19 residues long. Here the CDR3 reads CASSFVLSPGGVNTGELFF. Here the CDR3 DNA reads TGTGCCAGCAGTTTCGTCCTCTCTCCAGGGGGCGTAAACACCGGGGAGCTGTTTTTT.

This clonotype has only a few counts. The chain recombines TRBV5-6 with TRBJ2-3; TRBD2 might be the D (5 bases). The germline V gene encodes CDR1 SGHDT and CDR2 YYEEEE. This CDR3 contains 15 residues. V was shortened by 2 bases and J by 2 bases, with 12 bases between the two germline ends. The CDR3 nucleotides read TGTGCCAGCAGCTTAAGGCAGGACTTCACAGATACGCAGTATTTT. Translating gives CASSLRQDFTDTQYF.

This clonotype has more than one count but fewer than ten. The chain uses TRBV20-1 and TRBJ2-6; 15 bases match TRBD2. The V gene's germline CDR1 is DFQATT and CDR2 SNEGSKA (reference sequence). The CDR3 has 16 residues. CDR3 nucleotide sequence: TGCAGGCCCGGGACTAGCGGGGGGCCTGGGGCCAACGTCCTGACTTTC. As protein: CRPGTSGGPGANVLTF.

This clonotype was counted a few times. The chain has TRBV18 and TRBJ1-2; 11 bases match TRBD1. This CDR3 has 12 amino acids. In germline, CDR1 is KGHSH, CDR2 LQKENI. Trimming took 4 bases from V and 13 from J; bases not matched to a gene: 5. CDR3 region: CASSRDRGESTF. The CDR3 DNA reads TGTGCCAGCTCACGGGACAGGGGGGAGTCCACCTTC. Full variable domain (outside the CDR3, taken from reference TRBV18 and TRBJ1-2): NAGVMQNPRHLVRRRGQEARLRCSPMKGHSHVYWYRQLPEEGLKFMVYLQKENIIDESGMPKERFSAEFPKEGPSILRIQQVVRGDSAAYFCASSRDRGESTFGSGTRLTVV.

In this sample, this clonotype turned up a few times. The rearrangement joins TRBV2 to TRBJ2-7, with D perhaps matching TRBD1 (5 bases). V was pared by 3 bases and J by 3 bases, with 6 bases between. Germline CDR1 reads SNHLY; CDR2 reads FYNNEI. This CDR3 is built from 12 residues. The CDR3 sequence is CASSDQGYEQYV. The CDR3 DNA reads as TGTGCCAGCAGTGACCAGGGCTACGAGCAGTACGTC.

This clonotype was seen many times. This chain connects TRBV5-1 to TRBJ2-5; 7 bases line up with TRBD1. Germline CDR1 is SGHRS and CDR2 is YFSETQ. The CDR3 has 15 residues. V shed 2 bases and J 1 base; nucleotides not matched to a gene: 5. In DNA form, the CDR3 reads TGCGCCAGCAGCTTTACAGGGGACGTCCAAGAGACCCAGTACTTC. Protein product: CASSFTGDVQETQYF. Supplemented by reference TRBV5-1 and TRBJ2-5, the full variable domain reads KAGVTQTPRYLIKTRGQQVTLSCSPISGHRSVSWYQQTPGQGLQFLFEYFSETQRNKGNFPGRFSGRQFSNSRSEMNVSTLELGDSALYLCASSFTGDVQETQYFGPGTRLLVL.

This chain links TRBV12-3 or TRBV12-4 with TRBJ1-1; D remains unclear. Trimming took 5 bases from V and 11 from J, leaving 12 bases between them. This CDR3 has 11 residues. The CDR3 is CASSTYLGAFF. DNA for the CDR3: TGTGCCAGCAGTACATACCTTGGGGCTTTCTTT.

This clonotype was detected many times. This chain's CDR3 is CSARPGSPYEQYV. The CDR3 coding sequence is TGCAGTGCTAGACCAGGAAGTCCCTACGAGCAGTACGTC. V is TRBV20-1 and J is TRBJ2-7; D unclear. Germline loops: CDR1 DFQATT, CDR2 SNEGSKA (reference sequence). Deletions cut 2 bases from V and 2 bases from J, with 10 bases between. The CDR3 has 13 amino acids.

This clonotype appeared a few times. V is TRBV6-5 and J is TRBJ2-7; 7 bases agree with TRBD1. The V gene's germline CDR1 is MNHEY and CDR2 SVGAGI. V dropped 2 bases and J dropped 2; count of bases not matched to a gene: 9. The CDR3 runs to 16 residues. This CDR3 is CASSYDRVWYAYEQYF. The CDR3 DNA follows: TGTGCCAGCAGTTACGACAGGGTGTGGTATGCCTACGAGCAGTACTTC.

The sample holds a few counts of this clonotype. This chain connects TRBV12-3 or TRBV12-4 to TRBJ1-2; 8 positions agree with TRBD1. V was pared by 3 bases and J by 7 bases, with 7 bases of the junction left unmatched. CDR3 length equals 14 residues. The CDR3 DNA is TGTGCCAGCAGTTTCGACAGGGGCGGCGGTGGCTACACCTTC. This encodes CASSFDRGGGGYTF.

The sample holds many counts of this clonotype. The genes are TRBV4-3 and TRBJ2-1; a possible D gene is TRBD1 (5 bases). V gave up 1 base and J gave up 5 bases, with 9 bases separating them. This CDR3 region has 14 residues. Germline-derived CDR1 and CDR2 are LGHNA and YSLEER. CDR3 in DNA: TGCGCCAGCAGCCAAGTTAAGGGGAACAATGAGCAGTTCTTC. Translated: CASSQVKGNNEQFF.